This TCR beta chain stems from a study of beta chain features in type 1 diabetes. TCRB transcripts that were expressed got sequenced, as all of the isolated RNA had been reverse transcribed. Method: immunoSEQ multiplex PCR; TCRdb's copy keeps in-frame clones and lacks some. Of around 250,000 clones in the sample, around a quarter are singletons; the top ten hold 3% to 4%. This clone was recorded only once. The CDR3 runs 16 residues. Per germline, CDR1 KGHSH and CDR2 LQKENI. Trimming took 3 bases from V and 1 from J, leaving 14 bases between them. This chain connects TRBV18 to TRBJ2-3; D is uncertain. The specimen was central memory CD4+ T cells from blood. The source of this sequence is a man aged 30-40 years in good health. The CDR3 loop reads CASSPVTKTGTDTQYF. The DNA for the CDR3 is TGTGCCAGCTCACCGGTAACCAAGACGGGCACAGATACGCAGTATTTT.